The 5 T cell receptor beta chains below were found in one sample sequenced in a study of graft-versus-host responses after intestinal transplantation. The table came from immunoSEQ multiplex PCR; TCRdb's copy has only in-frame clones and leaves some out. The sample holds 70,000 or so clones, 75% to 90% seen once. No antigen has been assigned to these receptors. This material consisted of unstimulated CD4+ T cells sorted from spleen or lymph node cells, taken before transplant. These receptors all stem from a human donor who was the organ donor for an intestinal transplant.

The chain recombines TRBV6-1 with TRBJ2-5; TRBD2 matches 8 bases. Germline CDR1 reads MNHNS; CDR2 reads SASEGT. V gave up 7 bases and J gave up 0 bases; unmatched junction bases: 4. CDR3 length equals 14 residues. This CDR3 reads CASTGGGYQETQYF. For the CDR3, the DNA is TGTGCCAGCACAGGCGGGGGGTACCAAGAGACCCAGTACTTC.

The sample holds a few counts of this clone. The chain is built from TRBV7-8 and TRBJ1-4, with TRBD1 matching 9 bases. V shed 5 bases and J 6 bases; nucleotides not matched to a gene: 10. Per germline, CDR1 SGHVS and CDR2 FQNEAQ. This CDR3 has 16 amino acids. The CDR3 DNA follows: TGTGCCAGCAGCCCCCTGGTGCGGACAGGGGATGAAAAACTGTTTTTT. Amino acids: CASSPLVRTGDEKLFF.

The CDR3 sequence: CASSAITGGGSGELFF. CDR3 in DNA: TGTGCCAGCAGTGCAATAACAGGGGGCGGTTCCGGGGAGCTGTTTTTT. The rearrangement uses TRBV28 and TRBJ2-2, with TRBD1 identical over 9 bases. Germline assignment: CDR1 MDHEN and CDR2 SYDVKM. CDR3 length equals 16 residues. V gave up 5 bases and J gave up 6 bases; unmatched junction bases: 10.

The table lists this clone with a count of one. The DNA of the CDR3 is TGTGCCAGCAGTTACCTTGGGACAGGGGATGGCTACACCTTC. It codes for CASSYLGTGDGYTF. The gene calls are TRBV6-6 and TRBJ1-2; 10 bases match TRBD1. V shed 2 bases, J shed 6 bases, and the junction held 3 bases outside the gene matches. Germline V gene data show CDR1 as MNHNY and CDR2 as SVGAGI (reference sequence). The CDR3 runs to 14 residues.

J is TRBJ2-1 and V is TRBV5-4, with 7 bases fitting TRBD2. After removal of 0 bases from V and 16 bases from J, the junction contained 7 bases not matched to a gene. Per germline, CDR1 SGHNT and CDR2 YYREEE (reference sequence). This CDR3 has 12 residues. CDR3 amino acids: CASSLAGAGVFF. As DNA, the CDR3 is TGTGCCAGCAGCTTGGCCGGGGCGGGGGTTTTCTTC.